This paragraph reports one TCR beta chain. Its antigen is unknown. Trimming stripped 4 bases from V and 1 base from J, with 17 bases between. The CDR3 has 16 amino acids. Germline-derived CDR1 and CDR2 are SGHRS and YFSETQ. The data derive from a study of cytomegalovirus exposure and HLA in healthy donors. The PCR used 60 Vbeta and 13 Jbeta primers. Measured with immunoSEQ multiplex PCR; TCRdb has only the in-frame clones, and not every one. The sample lists around 200,000 clones; over 75% were seen once. Findings and limits, study-wide: Association with HLA alleles at 0.05 false discovery rate was found for 15,000 to 20,000 TCR beta sequences in a later analysis.

The gene calls are TRBV5-1 and TRBJ2-5; D perhaps matches TRBD2 (7 bases). Sequencing was done on a sample of PBMCs. This clonotype was obtained from a woman aged 45-59 years in good health and CMV-seronegative. The CDR3 here is CASSRRGGGLQETQYF. CDR3 bases: TGCGCCAGCAGCCGGAGAGGGGGGGGGCTCCAAGAGACCCAGTACTTC.